The 16 T cell receptor beta chains in this list originate from one sample, sequenced in a study of regulatory T cells in long-lasting Graves disease. Time point of the sample: persistent/refractory GD, antithyroid drugs over 5 years with positive TRAb. Generation of the TCR library employed RNA extracted from PBMCs. The TCR beta library used iRepertoire HTBI primers with Arm-PCR amplification of CDR3. TCRdb redid the calling of the multiplex PCR reads with MiXCR, one entry per CDR3 protein. This repertoire shows about 660,000 distinct CDR3 sequences, around 32% found once; its top ten account for 35% to 55%. The starting material was peripheral blood mononuclear cells (PBMCs), obtained when the disease was refractory, from a patient treated with antithyroid drugs. The origin of the receptors is a female donor with Graves disease.

This clonotype was counted a few times. The V and J genes are TRBV19 and TRBJ2-7, with D uncertain. Germline-derived CDR1 and CDR2 are LNHDA and SQIVND (reference sequence). Between the trimmed V and J ends, which lost 5 bases and 2 bases, there was a span of 19 bases. This CDR3 is built from 16 residues. The CDR3 nucleotides read TGTGCCAGTAGTCCCCGCGAGACCCCAATCACCTACGAGCAGTACTTC. Its translation: CASSPRETPITYEQYF.

The V gene is TRBV14, the J gene TRBJ1-1; tentatively, D is TRBD1 (5 bases). V was shortened by 0 bases and J by 0 bases, with 11 bases between the two germline ends. The CDR3 spans 16 residues. CDR1 is SGHDN, CDR2 FVKESK, per germline. CDR3 residues: CASSQDSGQVNTEAFF. CDR3 nucleotides: TGTGCCAGCAGCCAAGATTCGGGGCAGGTGAACACTGAAGCTTTCTTT.

The rearrangement links TRBV29-1 to TRBJ2-7, with 12 positions matching TRBD2. The germline V gene encodes CDR1 SQVTM and CDR2 ANQGSEA. There are 14 residues in the CDR3. The junction had 8 bases not matched to a gene; V was cut back by 7 bases and J by 4 bases. Written as DNA, the CDR3 is TGCAGCGCCCTAGCGGGAGGGCTAAGGTACGAGCAGTACTTC. It is translated as CSALAGGLRYEQYF.

This chain links TRBV30 with TRBJ1-1; tentatively, D is TRBD1 (6 bases). V gave up 2 bases and J gave up 2 bases, with 15 bases separating them. Looked up from germline, CDR1 is GTSNPN and CDR2 is SVGIG (reference sequence). CDR3 size: 15 residues. The CDR3 region has the DNA TGTGCCTGGAGTTTCGGCACAGGGTCAAACACTGAAGCTTTCTTT. This sequence encodes CAWSFGTGSNTEAFF.

The V call is TRBV12-3 or TRBV12-4, the J call TRBJ2-6; the D is unclear. V shed 3 bases and J shed 0 bases, with 6 bases lying between them. CDR3 length: 15 residues. CDR3 nucleotide sequence: TGTGCCAGCAGTTTGCAGAGCTCTGGGGCCAACGTCCTGACTTTC. It codes for CASSLQSSGANVLTF.

V usage is TRBV4-1 and J usage is TRBJ2-7; possibly TRBD2 for D (6 bases). The CDR3 covers 17 residues. V was shortened by 2 bases and J by 0 bases, with 17 bases between the two germline ends. Germline values: CDR1 MGHRA, CDR2 YSYEKL. The CDR3 here is CASSQIRVRTTSYEQYF. As DNA, the CDR3 is TGCGCCAGCAGCCAAATACGGGTGCGGACTACCTCCTACGAGCAGTACTTC.

This clonotype was counted many times. This chain joins TRBV28 and TRBJ1-4, with a weak D call TRBD1 (5 bases). Trimming cost V 8 bases and J 2 bases, with 9 bases left between them. There are 13 residues in the CDR3. Germline loops: CDR1 MDHEN, CDR2 SYDVKM. The CDR3 loop reads CASHPGTNEKLFF. As DNA, the CDR3 is TGTGCCAGCCATCCAGGGACTAATGAAAAACTGTTTTTT.

On this clonotype: A read error may explain this, as a much larger clone is one base away. CDR3 amino acids: CASSRETGGAGYGYTF. The CDR3 nucleotides read TGTGCCAGCAGTCGGGAGACAGGGGGCGCAGGCTATGGCTACACCTTC. This chain joins TRBV6-1 and TRBJ1-2, with 10 bases fitting TRBD1. With V trimmed by 5 bases and J by 4 bases, 10 bases remained unmatched. Per germline, CDR1 MNHNS and CDR2 SASEGT. This CDR3 contains 16 residues.

This clonotype was found many times. The genes are TRBV12-3 or TRBV12-4 and TRBJ1-6; D remains ambiguous. V gave up 6 bases and J gave up 6 bases, with 12 bases separating them. The CDR3 runs to 14 residues. Written as DNA, the CDR3 is TGTGCCAGCAGCCCCGGGATAACTAATTCACCCCTCCACTTT. It codes for CASSPGITNSPLHF.

This clonotype was counted between two and nine times. This chain connects TRBV11-2 to TRBJ2-7; possible D gene TRBD1, 6 bases. V was cut by 6 bases and J by 2 bases, with 20 bases left in between. Germline V gives CDR1 SGHAT, CDR2 FQNNGV. The CDR3 extends over 16 amino acids. CDR3 coding DNA: TGTGCCAGCAGGGGGACCGGGACACTTACCACCTACGAGCAGTACTTC. It translates to CASRGTGTLTTYEQYF.

This clonotype appeared a few times. The chain joins TRBV11-3 to TRBJ2-7; 11 bases line up with TRBD2. The CDR3 spans 14 residues. The junction had 1 base not matched to a gene; V was cut back by 0 bases and J by 6 bases. Germline CDR1 and CDR2: SGHNT and YENEEA. The CDR3 spells CASSLEGTSGEQYF. The CDR3 DNA sequence: TGTGCCAGCAGCTTAGAAGGGACTAGCGGCGAGCAGTACTTC.

This clonotype was seen only a few times. The chain carries TRBV10-3 and TRBJ2-7; TRBD1 matches at 7 bases. Germline loops: CDR1 ENHRY, CDR2 SYGVKD. Trimming removed 6 bases from V and 2 bases from J; junction bases left unmatched: 7. This CDR3 spans 14 amino acids. DNA for the CDR3: TGTGCCATCAGCCCGGGACAGCTTACCTACGAGCAGTACTTC. Translation: CAISPGQLTYEQYF.

This clonotype was counted only a few times. J is TRBJ1-1 and V is TRBV25-1; D unresolved. Germline values: CDR1 MGHDK, CDR2 SYGVNS. The CDR3 has 13 amino acids. The ends were cut back, 4 bases at V and 1 base at J, with 7 bases in the middle. As DNA, the CDR3 is TGTGCCAGCAGTGGGTACCGGAACACTGAAGCTTTCTTT. Translation gives CASSGYRNTEAFF.

The genes are TRBV20-1 and TRBJ2-4; 7 bases are shared with TRBD1. This CDR3 is 15 amino acids long. The junction had 5 bases not matched to a gene; V was cut back by 0 bases and J by 3 bases. Germline CDR1 and CDR2: DFQATT and SNEGSKA (reference sequence). The CDR3 sequence: CSARDGAGGKNIQYF. The DNA of the CDR3 is TGCAGTGCTAGAGATGGGGCAGGGGGCAAAAACATTCAGTACTTC.

In this sample, this clonotype turned up many times. The V call is TRBV7-2, the J call TRBJ1-1; D unresolved. V shed 2 bases and J shed 1 base, with 8 bases lying between them. This CDR3 spans 14 amino acids. CDR1 and CDR2 from the germline V gene are SGHTA and FQGNSA. DNA of the CDR3: TGTGCCAGCAGCTTATTTTACGGGAACACTGAAGCTTTCTTT. Protein: CASSLFYGNTEAFF.

V usage is TRBV12-3 or TRBV12-4 and J usage is TRBJ2-2, with 11 bases identical to TRBD2. Trimming removed 5 bases from V and 8 bases from J; junction bases left unmatched: 10. This CDR3 is 16 amino acids long. In nucleotides, the CDR3 is TGTGCCAGCAGTCCGGGGGGGGGACTAGCGGATGGGGAGCTGTTTTTT. This translates into CASSPGGGLADGELFF.